One sample yielded the 21 T cell receptor beta chains listed below, sequenced in a study of CD8+ T cells in alopecia areata. RNA was isolated and reverse transcribed to cDNA, the sequencing template. Generated by immunoSEQ multiplex PCR, the TCRdb table keeps only in-frame clones and is missing some. The data contain around 160,000 clones, around 87% of them seen just once; the ten biggest clones take up about 14%. Sequenced here: CD8+ T cells sorted from blood, sampled at week 0. These receptor sequences come from a human donor with alopecia areata.

This chain links TRBV13 with TRBJ2-1; 9 nucleotides align to TRBD1. Germline-derived CDR1 and CDR2 are PRHDT and FYEKMQ (reference sequence). The CDR3 spans 16 residues. Trimming cost V 5 bases and J 4 bases; bases outside gene matches: 9. Here the CDR3 DNA reads TGTGCCAGCAGCGCCCCGGGACAGGGACCTTACAATGAGCAGTTCTTC. This sequence encodes CASSAPGQGPYNEQFF.

Concerning this clone itself: This specimen includes other DNA sequences encoding the same CDR3. The gene calls are TRBV6-5 and TRBJ2-7, with D uncertain. CDR1 MNHEY and CDR2 SVGAGI come from the germline V gene. V lost 5 bases and J 5 bases, leaving 7 bases between the germline ends. The CDR3 covers 11 residues. The CDR3 DNA sequence: TGTGCCAGCAGTGAAGGGCACGAGCAGTACTTC. Protein: CASSEGHEQYF.

The rearrangement joins TRBV27 to TRBJ2-1, with D possibly being TRBD2 (7 bases). In germline, CDR1 is MNHEY, CDR2 SMNVEV (reference sequence). Trimming shortened V by 2 bases and J by 9 bases, and 20 bases separated the two germline ends. The CDR3 sequence is 16 residues long. CDR3 DNA sequence: TGTGCCAGCAGTTTAGGGGGGGGCTTAGTGTCCACTGAGCAGTTCTTC. As protein: CASSLGGGLVSTEQFF.

The gene calls are TRBV13 and TRBJ1-4, with D unclear. Germline-derived CDR1 and CDR2 are PRHDT and FYEKMQ (reference sequence). CDR3 size: 14 residues. Trimming removed 3 bases at V and 2 bases at J, with 7 bases between. CDR3 region: CASSFAGTNEKLFF. As DNA, the CDR3 is TGTGCCAGCAGCTTCGCCGGGACTAATGAAAAACTGTTTTTT.

The chain is built from TRBV7-9 and TRBJ2-7; D assignment may be TRBD1 or TRBD2 (6 bases each). Trimming pared 11 bases from V and 1 base from J, leaving 27 bases between. This CDR3 has 17 residues. Germline CDR1 SEHNR, CDR2 FQNEAQ (reference sequence). CDR3 sequence (DNA): TGTGCCGTCCGGGGGCACGAGGGGCCTCCGCAATCCTACGAGCAGTACTTC. Its translation is CAVRGHEGPPQSYEQYF.

As for this clone: One junction end does not reproduce the germline sequence, and a read error may be involved. The chain is built from TRBV6-6 and TRBJ2-4, with D uncertain. Germline V lookup: CDR1 MNHNY, CDR2 SVGAGI (reference sequence). The CDR3 has 11 amino acids. In nucleotides, the CDR3 is TGTGCCAGCAGTGCCTCAGAGGCCCGCGACTTC. Amino acids: CASSASEARDF.

This clone has more than one count but fewer than ten. V gene TRBV11-1 combines with J gene TRBJ2-1; 15 nucleotides agree with TRBD2. With 5 bases clipped from V and 12 bases from J, the junction kept 8 bases outside the gene matches. The CDR3 runs to 15 residues. Germline V gives CDR1 SGHAT, CDR2 FQDESV (reference sequence). The CDR3 reads CASSGTSGGPVGQFF. CDR3 sequence (DNA): TGTGCCAGCAGCGGGACTAGCGGGGGGCCCGTGGGGCAGTTCTTC.

The rearrangement joins TRBV29-1 to TRBJ2-2, with TRBD2 matching 7 bases. The trim removed 7 bases at V and 0 bases at J, leaving 8 bases unmatched. Germline loops: CDR1 SQVTM, CDR2 ANQGSEA. CDR3 length equals 15 residues. CDR3 in amino acids: CSAGGGDANTGELFF. Here the CDR3 DNA reads TGCAGCGCGGGGGGAGGAGACGCGAACACCGGGGAGCTGTTTTTT.

The V call is TRBV19, the J call TRBJ2-1, with a tentative D call TRBD2 (5 bases). This CDR3 comprises 15 residues. V was shortened by 1 base and J by 7 bases, with 14 bases between the two germline ends. CDR1 and CDR2 (germline): LNHDA, SQIVND (reference sequence). CDR3 in amino acids: CASSIGPGIVNEQFF. The DNA for the CDR3 is TGTGCCAGTAGTATAGGCCCGGGGATCGTGAATGAGCAGTTCTTC.

The genes are TRBV2 and TRBJ2-3; TRBD1 is a possible D gene (5 bases). This CDR3 has 14 amino acids. Germline loops: CDR1 SNHLY, CDR2 FYNNEI. V was cut by 7 bases and J by 0 bases, with 11 bases left in between. CDR3 residues: CASMGPSSTDTQYF. As DNA, the CDR3 is TGTGCCAGCATGGGGCCTTCTAGCACAGATACGCAGTATTTT. The whole variable domain, remainder taken from reference TRBV2 and TRBJ2-3, is EPEVTQTPSHQVTQMGQEVILRCVPISNHLYFYWYRQILGQKVEFLVSFYNNEISEKSEIFDDQFSVERPDGSNFTLKIRSTKLEDSAMYFCASMGPSSTDTQYFGPGTRLTVL.

The rearrangement uses TRBV27 and TRBJ2-1, with 7 bases aligning to TRBD1. This CDR3 spans 15 amino acids. The V gene's germline CDR1 is MNHEY and CDR2 SMNVEV (reference sequence). V lost 8 bases and J lost 2; bases outside the gene matches: 9. The CDR3 DNA is TGTGCCAGCGGACCCCTACAGGGGACCTACAATGAGCAGTTCTTC. Translation: CASGPLQGTYNEQFF.

This chain joins TRBV29-1 and TRBJ2-5; possibly TRBD2 for D (7 bases). Trimming removed 1 base from V and 5 bases from J, with 11 bases in between. Germline loops: CDR1 SQVTM, CDR2 ANQGSEA. This CDR3 spans 13 amino acids. The CDR3 region has the DNA TGCAGCGTTGAAGTAGGGGGGGACGAGACCCAGTACTTC. This codes for CSVEVGGDETQYF.

The gene calls are TRBV6-5 and TRBJ1-5, with unresolved D. Germline V gives CDR1 MNHEY, CDR2 SVGAGI. V shed 0 bases and J shed 0 bases, with 9 bases lying between them. The CDR3 is 16 residues long. The CDR3 protein is CASSYSADYSNQPQHF. CDR3 DNA: TGTGCCAGCAGTTACTCAGCAGACTATAGCAATCAGCCCCAGCATTTT.

V is TRBV6-6 and J is TRBJ1-5, with no clear D. Germline CDR1 reads MNHNY; CDR2 reads SVGAGI (reference sequence). The V end was cut by 7 bases, the J end by 1 base, with 8 bases between. The CDR3 sequence is 13 residues long. The CDR3 sequence is CASTEGSNQPQHF. Here the CDR3 DNA reads TGTGCCAGCACCGAAGGGAGCAATCAGCCCCAGCATTTT.

V and J are TRBV2 and TRBJ2-7; D is uncertain. CDR1 SNHLY and CDR2 FYNNEI come from the germline V gene. V lost 8 bases and J lost 2, with 10 bases in between. The CDR3 length is 12 residues. The CDR3 loop is CASYLTPYEQYF. The CDR3 DNA is TGTGCCAGCTACCTTACCCCCTACGAGCAGTACTTC.

This clone was seen just once. This chain joins TRBV25-1 and TRBJ2-1; either TRBD1 or TRBD2 may fit D (5 bases each). Germline CDR1 reads MGHDK; CDR2 reads SYGVNS. There are 12 residues in the CDR3. Trimming took 8 bases from V and 7 from J, leaving 12 bases between them. CDR3 amino acids: CASGTGWNEQFF. The CDR3 nucleotides read TGTGCCAGCGGGACCGGCTGGAATGAGCAGTTCTTC.

The chain links TRBV29-1 to TRBJ1-2; 10 bases fit TRBD1. Losses at the gene ends were 4 bases for V and 5 bases for J; bases not matched to a gene: 7. The CDR3 runs to 14 residues. Germline loops: CDR1 SQVTM, CDR2 ANQGSEA. CDR3 bases: TGCAGCGTTGGAAAAGGACAGGGGGTTTATGGCTACACCTTC. This gives the protein CSVGKGQGVYGYTF.

This rearrangement joins TRBV7-9 to TRBJ1-1; TRBD1 aligns across 7 bases. V shed 6 bases, J shed 7 bases, and the junction held 11 bases outside the gene matches. Germline V CDR1 and CDR2: SEHNR, FQNEAQ (reference sequence). CDR3 length equals 14 residues. In DNA, the CDR3 is TGTGCCAGCAGTTCCGCCGGACAGGCTAGTGAAGCTTTCTTT. This encodes CASSSAGQASEAFF.

The CDR3 DNA reads TGTGCCAGCAGTTATAACTCGCACACCGGGGAGCTGTTTTTT. It codes for CASSYNSHTGELFF. This chain links TRBV6-5 with TRBJ2-2; D gene unclear. CDR1 MNHEY and CDR2 SVGAGI come from the germline V gene. This CDR3 region has 14 residues. The V and J ends lost 3 bases and 3 bases respectively, with 8 bases between them.

This chain joins TRBV6-6 and TRBJ1-2; TRBD1 matches at 7 bases. The germline CDR1 and CDR2 sequences are MNHNY and SVGAGI (reference sequence). V dropped 2 bases and J dropped 2; count of bases not matched to a gene: 2. The CDR3 loop spans 14 amino acids. CDR3: CASSYGTANYGYTF. For the CDR3, the DNA is TGTGCCAGCAGTTACGGGACAGCCAACTATGGCTACACCTTC.

The CDR3 sequence is CASRPGTAYYNEQFF. Written as DNA, the CDR3 is TGTGCCAGCAGGCCCGGGACAGCTTATTACAATGAGCAGTTCTTC. The gene calls are TRBV6-5 and TRBJ2-1; 7 bases are a match to TRBD1. The CDR3 spans 15 residues. After removal of 6 bases from V and 4 bases from J, the junction contained 9 bases not matched to a gene. In germline, CDR1 is MNHEY, CDR2 SVGAGI.